One and the same sample provided the 18 T cell receptor beta chains below, sequenced in a study of tumor-infiltrating lymphocytes in primary liver carcinoma. The source material, about 18-33 mg of unsorted bulk tissue, was used to co-extract RNA and DNA. From 400 to 500 ng total RNA, TCR beta cDNA was generated with a primer in the constant region. Three nested multiplex PCR rounds, a slightly modified ARM-PCR, produced the libraries for TCR beta. TRBV1-TRBV30 forward primers paired with a C-beta reverse primer drove the first two PCR rounds, roughly 9 cycles each. MiXCR, applied by TCRdb to the multiplex PCR reads, yields one record per CDR3 protein. The table includes approximately 100,000 distinct CDR3 sequences, about 70% detected once. What was sequenced was liver tumor tissue from sampling region 2. Subset meaning: tumor region T2, inferior pole. Source of these receptors: a woman aged 55-70 years with primary liver carcinoma and hepatitis B virus infection.

Notes on this clonotype: A much larger clone lies one base from this, so it may be a read error. J is TRBJ1-1 and V is TRBV28; D not certain. Germline CDR1 is MDHEN and CDR2 is SYDVKM. The CDR3 is 14 residues long. The V end was cut by 6 bases, the J end by 5 bases, with 16 bases between. In DNA form, the CDR3 reads TGTGCCAGCAGCCCCCCGCAACGAGGGACTGAAGCTTTCTTT. It codes for CASSPPQRGTEAFF.

A note on this clonotype: The junction departs from germline at one end; a sequencing error may be responsible. The chain recombines TRBV11-1 with TRBJ2-2; weak D call: TRBD2 (6 bases). The CDR3 contains 17 residues. Germline CDR1 and CDR2: SGHAT and FQDESV (reference sequence). The CDR3 is CVSSARPFLINTGGLFF. CDR3 nucleotides: TGTGTCAGCAGCGCCCGGCCATTCCTAATTAACACCGGGGGGCTGTTTTTT.

This chain links TRBV28 with TRBJ2-3, with D tentatively TRBD2 (5 bases). CDR1 and CDR2 from the germline V gene are MDHEN and SYDVKM. V lost 5 bases and J 6 bases, leaving 18 bases between the germline ends. There are 15 residues in the CDR3. As DNA, the CDR3 is TGTGCCAGCAGTACCCCGAGGGCTTTAAGGGATACGCAGTATTTT. Residues: CASSTPRALRDTQYF.

With respect to this clonotype: Possible read error: a much larger clone is one base away. The chain joins TRBV5-5 to TRBJ1-5; 9 positions match TRBD1. CDR1 SGHKS and CDR2 YYEKEE come from the germline V gene (reference sequence). This CDR3 comprises 15 residues. J lost 5 bases, V lost 8 bases, and 11 bases had no gene match. CDR3 amino acids: CARSVRDREDQPQHF. DNA for the CDR3: TGTGCCAGGAGCGTCCGGGACAGGGAAGATCAGCCCCAGCATTTT.

This clonotype was recorded at least ten times. The chain combines TRBV5-5 with TRBJ2-2; the D gene could be TRBD1 or TRBD2 (6 bases each). The length of the CDR3 is 15 residues. Germline V CDR1 and CDR2: SGHKS, YYEKEE (reference sequence). V gave up 2 bases and J gave up 7 bases, with 15 bases separating them. DNA of the CDR3: TGTGCCAGCAGCTTTGGAGGGGGGAACGTCGGGGAGCTGTTTTTT. Its translation: CASSFGGGNVGELFF.

Worth noting for this clonotype: The junction departs from the called germline gene at one end, perhaps through a read error. CDR3 coding DNA: TGTGCCAGCAGCTTCAGGCCTAGCATAGATACGCGGTATTTT. It encodes CASSFRPSIDTRYF. This rearrangement joins TRBV11-3 to TRBJ2-3; TRBD2 is a possible D gene (5 bases). The CDR3 covers 14 residues. The germline V gene has CDR1 SGHNT and CDR2 YENEEA.

The chain has TRBV7-9 and TRBJ2-2, with 7 bases that match TRBD1. CDR1 SEHNR and CDR2 FQNEAQ come from the germline V gene (reference sequence). The ends lost 4 bases at V and 5 bases at J; junction bases unmatched: 7. CDR3 size: 15 residues. The CDR3 region is CASSSYRGDTGELFF. DNA for the CDR3: TGTGCCAGCAGCTCATACAGGGGCGATACCGGGGAGCTGTTTTTT.

The chain recombines TRBV28 with TRBJ2-1; D is tentatively TRBD1 or TRBD2 (5 bases each). Germline CDR1 and CDR2: MDHEN and SYDVKM. This CDR3 region has 14 residues. The V end lost 10 bases, the J end lost 4 bases, and 17 bases lay between the germline ends. CDR3 loop: CATQWDHGYNEQFF. The CDR3 bases are TGTGCCACTCAATGGGACCATGGGTACAATGAGCAGTTCTTC.

Of note for this clonotype: The junction departs from the called germline gene at one end, perhaps through a read error. Written as DNA, the CDR3 is TGTGCCAACAGTACCGGAGGCTACGAGCAGTACTTC. Its translation is CANSTGGYEQYF. The rearrangement links TRBV12-3 or TRBV12-4 to TRBJ2-7, with a weak D call TRBD2 (5 bases). The CDR3 totals 12 residues.

In regard to this clonotype: At one end the junction does not follow the germline gene, possibly because of a read error. The chain couples TRBV10-3 to TRBJ2-3, with D tentatively TRBD1 (6 bases). The germline gives CDR1 ENHRY, CDR2 SYGVKD. The CDR3 runs to 13 residues. The CDR3 region is CAISEGQSHTQYF. The CDR3 bases are TGTGCCATCAGTGAGGGACAGAGTCATACACAGTATTTT.

For this clonotype: A junction boundary mismatches the germline segment, possibly from a read error. The rearrangement links TRBV6-2 or TRBV6-3 to TRBJ1-5; D remains unclear. CDR3 length: 14 residues. In germline, CDR1 is MNHEY, CDR2 SVGEGT. Here the CDR3 DNA reads TGTGCCAGCAGTTACGGTGGTAGCAATCAGTCCCAGCATTTT. Protein: CASSYGGSNQSQHF.

In the case of this clonotype: The junction departs from the called germline gene at one end, perhaps through a read error. V gene TRBV7-7 combines with J gene TRBJ2-5; TRBD1 is a possible D gene (5 bases). This CDR3 region has 13 residues. Germline assignment: CDR1 SSHAT and CDR2 FNYEAQ (reference sequence). The CDR3 is CASSPPTEETQYF. For the CDR3, the DNA is TGTGCTAGCAGCCCCCCGACAGAAGAGACCCAGTACTTC.

Comment on this clonotype: A much larger clone is a single base away; this may be a read error. The rearrangement uses TRBV12-3 or TRBV12-4 and TRBJ1-1, with D possibly matching TRBD1 (6 bases). Trimming cost V 7 bases and J 0 bases, with 9 bases left between them. The CDR3 spans 13 residues. The chain's CDR3 is CASIGGLNTEAFF. Here the CDR3 DNA reads TGTGCCAGCATAGGGGGTCTGAACACTGAAGCTTTCTTT.

The chain is built from TRBV5-1 and TRBJ2-7, with D perhaps matching TRBD2 (5 bases). Trimming left V 0 bases short and J 6 bases short, with 16 bases between. The CDR3 is 15 residues long. Per germline, CDR1 SGHRS and CDR2 YFSETQ. The CDR3 bases are TGCGCCAGCAGCTTGGTCCTAGGGTTGGGAGCCGAGCAGTACTTC. Its translation: CASSLVLGLGAEQYF.

This clonotype was found many times. The chain employs TRBV5-1 and TRBJ1-2; no definite D call. The CDR3 spans 13 residues. Looked up from germline, CDR1 is SGHRS and CDR2 is YFSETQ. Trimming shortened V by 0 bases and J by 6 bases, and 9 bases separated the two germline ends. Here the CDR3 reads CASSLGPGNGYTF. The DNA for the CDR3 is TGCGCCAGCAGCTTGGGACCTGGGAATGGCTACACCTTC.

The chain combines TRBV9 with TRBJ1-3; D may be TRBD1 (5 bases). CDR3 length: 15 amino acids. Germline-derived CDR1 and CDR2 are SGDLS and YYNGEE. The V gene lost 1 base and the J gene lost 1 base, with 9 bases spanning the gap. CDR3 in DNA: TGTGCCAGCAGCGTATGGGGGGATTCTGGAAACACCATATATTTT. Amino acids: CASSVWGDSGNTIYF.

About this clonotype: This likely comes from a read error, as the CDR3 has no conserved phenylalanine or tryptophan at its end. V usage is TRBV11-2 and J usage is TRBJ2-5; D gene ambiguous. The CDR3 has 13 residues. The germline V gene has CDR1 SGHAT and CDR2 FQNNGV. Trimming removed 0 bases at V and 5 bases at J, with 7 bases between. CDR3 region: CASSLESKETQYA. CDR3 sequence (DNA): TGTGCCAGCAGCTTAGAATCCAAGGAGACCCAGTACGCA.

This clonotype was found once. This sequence joins TRBV5-1 and TRBJ2-5; no clear D gene. V lost 2 bases, J lost 5 bases, and 19 bases lay in between. Germline V CDR1 and CDR2: SGHRS, YFSETQ. The CDR3 spans 16 residues. For the CDR3, the DNA is TGCGCCAGCAGCTTAGGCGCGAACAAAGTCGGGGAGACCCAGTACTTC. Translation: CASSLGANKVGETQYF. The whole variable domain, filled in from reference TRBV5-1 and TRBJ2-5, reads KAGVTQTPRYLIKTRGQQVTLSCSPISGHRSVSWYQQTPGQGLQFLFEYFSETQRNKGNFPGRFSGRQFSNSRSEMNVSTLELGDSALYLCASSLGANKVGETQYFGPGTRLLVL.